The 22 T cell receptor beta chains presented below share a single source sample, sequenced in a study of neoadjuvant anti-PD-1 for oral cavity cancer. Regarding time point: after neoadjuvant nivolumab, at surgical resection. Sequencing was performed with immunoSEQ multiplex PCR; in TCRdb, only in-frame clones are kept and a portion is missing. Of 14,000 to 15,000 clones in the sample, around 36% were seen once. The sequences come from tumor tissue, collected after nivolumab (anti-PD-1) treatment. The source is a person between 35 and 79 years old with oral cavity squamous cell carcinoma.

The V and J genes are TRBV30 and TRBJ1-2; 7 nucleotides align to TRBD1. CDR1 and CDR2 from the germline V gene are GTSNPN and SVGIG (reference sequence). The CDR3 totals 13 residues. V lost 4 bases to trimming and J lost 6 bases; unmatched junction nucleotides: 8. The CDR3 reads CAWITTGFDGYTF. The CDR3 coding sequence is TGTGCCTGGATTACGACAGGGTTTGATGGCTACACCTTC.

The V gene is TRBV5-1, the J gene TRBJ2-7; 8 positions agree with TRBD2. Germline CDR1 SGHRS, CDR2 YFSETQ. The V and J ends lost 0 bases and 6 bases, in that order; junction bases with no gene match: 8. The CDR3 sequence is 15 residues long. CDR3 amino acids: CASSLVAAGGSEQYF. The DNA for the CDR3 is TGCGCCAGCAGCTTGGTGGCGGCGGGGGGCTCCGAGCAGTACTTC.

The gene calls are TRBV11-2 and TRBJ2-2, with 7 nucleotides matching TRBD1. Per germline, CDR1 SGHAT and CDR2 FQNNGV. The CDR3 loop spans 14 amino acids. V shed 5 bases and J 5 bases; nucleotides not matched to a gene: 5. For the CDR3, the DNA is TGTGCCAGCAGCCCGGTCAGGGGGACCGGGGAGCTGTTTTTT. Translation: CASSPVRGTGELFF.

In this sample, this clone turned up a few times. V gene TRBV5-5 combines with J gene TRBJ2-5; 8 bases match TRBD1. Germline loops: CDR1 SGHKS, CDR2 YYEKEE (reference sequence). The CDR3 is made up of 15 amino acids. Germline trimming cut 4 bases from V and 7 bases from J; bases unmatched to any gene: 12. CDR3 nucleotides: TGTGCCAGCAGCCTGGACAGGGCGGGTAGAAGGACCCAGTACTTC. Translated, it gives CASSLDRAGRRTQYF.

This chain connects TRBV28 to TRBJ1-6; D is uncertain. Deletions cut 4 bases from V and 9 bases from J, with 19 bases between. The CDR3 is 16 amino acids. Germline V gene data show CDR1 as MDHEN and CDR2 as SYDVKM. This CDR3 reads CASSSFGGQAVSPLHF. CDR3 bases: TGTGCCAGCAGTTCTTTCGGCGGGCAGGCTGTTTCACCCCTCCACTTT.

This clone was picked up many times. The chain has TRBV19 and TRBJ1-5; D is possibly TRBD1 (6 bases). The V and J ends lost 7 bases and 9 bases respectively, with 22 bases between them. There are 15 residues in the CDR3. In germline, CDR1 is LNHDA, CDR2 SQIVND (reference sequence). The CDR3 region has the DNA TGTGCCAGTAAGGGGGGTTCGGGGCGTGTGTTGCCCCAGCATTTT. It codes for CASKGGSGRVLPQHF.

CDR3 DNA: TGTGCCAGCAGCCCCCAGGGTGGGACAGATACGCAGTATTTT. This codes for CASSPQGGTDTQYF. This chain connects TRBV5-5 to TRBJ2-3; D is perhaps TRBD1 (5 bases). This CDR3 has 14 residues. V lost 4 bases to trimming and J lost 3 bases, with 12 bases between them. CDR1 and CDR2 from the germline V gene are SGHKS and YYEKEE (reference sequence).

The CDR3 loop is CASSQGRNTEAFF. The CDR3 bases are TGCGCCAGCAGCCAGGGGAGGAACACTGAAGCTTTCTTT. The chain has TRBV10-1 and TRBJ1-1; perhaps TRBD1 as D (6 bases). V lost 6 bases, J lost 1 base, and 9 bases lay in between. The germline gives CDR1 WNHNN, CDR2 SYGVQD (reference sequence). This CDR3 region has 13 residues.

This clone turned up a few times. This CDR3 reads CASSLEDQPQHF. CDR3 bases: TGTGCCAGCAGCTTAGAGGATCAGCCCCAGCATTTT. V and J are TRBV5-5 and TRBJ1-5, with D hard to call. CDR1 SGHKS and CDR2 YYEKEE come from the germline V gene (reference sequence). This CDR3 has 12 residues. V lost 2 bases and J 5 bases, leaving 5 bases between the germline ends.

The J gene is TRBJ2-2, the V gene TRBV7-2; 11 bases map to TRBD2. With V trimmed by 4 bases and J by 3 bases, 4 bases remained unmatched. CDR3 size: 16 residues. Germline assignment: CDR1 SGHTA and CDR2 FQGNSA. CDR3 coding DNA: TGTGCCAGCAGCTCACGGACTAGCGGGTACACCGGGGAGCTGTTTTTT. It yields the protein CASSSRTSGYTGELFF. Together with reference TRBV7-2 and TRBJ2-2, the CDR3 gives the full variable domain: GAGVSQSPSNKVTEKGKDVELRCDPISGHTALYWYRQSLGQGLEFLIYFQGNSAPDKSGLPSDRFSAERTGGSVSTLTIQRTQQEDSAVYLCASSSRTSGYTGELFFGEGSRLTVL.

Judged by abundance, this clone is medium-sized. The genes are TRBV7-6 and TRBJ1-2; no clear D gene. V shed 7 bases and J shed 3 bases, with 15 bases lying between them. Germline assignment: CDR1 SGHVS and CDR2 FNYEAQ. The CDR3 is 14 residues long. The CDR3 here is CASTRTAEDYGYTF. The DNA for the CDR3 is TGTGCCAGCACCCGAACGGCAGAAGACTATGGCTACACCTTC.

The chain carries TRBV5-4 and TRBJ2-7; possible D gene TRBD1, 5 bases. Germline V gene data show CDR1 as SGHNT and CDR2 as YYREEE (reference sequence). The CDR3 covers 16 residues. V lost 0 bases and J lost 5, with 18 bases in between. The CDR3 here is CASSLGLGTGWHEQYF. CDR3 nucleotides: TGTGCCAGCAGCTTGGGATTGGGAACAGGCTGGCACGAGCAGTACTTC.

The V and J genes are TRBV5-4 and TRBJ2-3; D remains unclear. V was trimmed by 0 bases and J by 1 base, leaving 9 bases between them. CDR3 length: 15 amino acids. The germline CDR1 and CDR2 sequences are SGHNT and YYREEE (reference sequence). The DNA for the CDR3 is TGTGCCAGCAGCTTGGAGGTCTTTGGCACAGATACGCAGTATTTT. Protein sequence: CASSLEVFGTDTQYF.

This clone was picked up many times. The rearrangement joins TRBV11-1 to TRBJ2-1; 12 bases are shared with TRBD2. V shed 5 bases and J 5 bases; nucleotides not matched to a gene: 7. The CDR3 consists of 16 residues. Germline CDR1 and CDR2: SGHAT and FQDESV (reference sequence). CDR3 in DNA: TGTGCCAGCAGCCAACAACTAGCGGGGGGCCACAATGAGCAGTTCTTC. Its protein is CASSQQLAGGHNEQFF.

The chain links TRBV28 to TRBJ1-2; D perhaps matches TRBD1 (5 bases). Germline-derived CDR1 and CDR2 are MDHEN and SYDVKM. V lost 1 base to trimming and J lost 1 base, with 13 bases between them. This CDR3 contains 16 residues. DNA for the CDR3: TGTGCCAGCAGTTTATATAGAGGGGCCAGTAACTATGGCTACACCTTC. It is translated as CASSLYRGASNYGYTF.

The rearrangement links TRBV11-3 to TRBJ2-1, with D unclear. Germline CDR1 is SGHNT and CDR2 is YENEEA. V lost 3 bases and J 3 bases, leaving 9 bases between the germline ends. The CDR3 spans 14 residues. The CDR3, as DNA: TGTGCCAGCAGCTTTGGCAGAGACTACAATGAGCAGTTCTTC. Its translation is CASSFGRDYNEQFF.

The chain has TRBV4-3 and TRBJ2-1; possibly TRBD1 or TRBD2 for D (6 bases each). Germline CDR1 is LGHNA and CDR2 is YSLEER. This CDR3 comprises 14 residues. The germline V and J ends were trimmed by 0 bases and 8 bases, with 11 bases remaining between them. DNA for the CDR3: TGCGCCAGCAGCCAAGATTGGGGGGCCTATGAGCAGTTCTTC. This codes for CASSQDWGAYEQFF.

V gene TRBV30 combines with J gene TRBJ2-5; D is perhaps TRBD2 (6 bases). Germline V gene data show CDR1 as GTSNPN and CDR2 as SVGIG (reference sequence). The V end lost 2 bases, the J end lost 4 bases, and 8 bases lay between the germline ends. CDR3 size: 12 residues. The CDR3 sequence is CAWSSGLETQYF. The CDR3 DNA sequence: TGTGCCTGGAGTAGCGGGCTAGAGACCCAGTACTTC.

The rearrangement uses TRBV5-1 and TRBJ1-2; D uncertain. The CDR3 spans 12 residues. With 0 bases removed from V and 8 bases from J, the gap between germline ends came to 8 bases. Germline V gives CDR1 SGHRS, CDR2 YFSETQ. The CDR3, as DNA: TGCGCCAGCAGCTTGGACGGAGTCGGCTACACCTTC. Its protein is CASSLDGVGYTF.

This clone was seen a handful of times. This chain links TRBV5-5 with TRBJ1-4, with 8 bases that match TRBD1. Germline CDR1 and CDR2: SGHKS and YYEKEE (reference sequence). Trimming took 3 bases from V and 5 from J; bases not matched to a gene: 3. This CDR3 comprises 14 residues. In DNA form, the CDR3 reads TGTGCCAGCAGCTCGACAGGGGTAAATGAAAAACTGTTTTTT. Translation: CASSSTGVNEKLFF.

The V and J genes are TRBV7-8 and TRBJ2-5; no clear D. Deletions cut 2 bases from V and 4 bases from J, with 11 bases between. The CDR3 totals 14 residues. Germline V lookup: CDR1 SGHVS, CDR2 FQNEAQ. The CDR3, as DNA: TGTGCCAGCAGCTTATACGGTGGGCGAGAGACCCAGTACTTC. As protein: CASSLYGGRETQYF.

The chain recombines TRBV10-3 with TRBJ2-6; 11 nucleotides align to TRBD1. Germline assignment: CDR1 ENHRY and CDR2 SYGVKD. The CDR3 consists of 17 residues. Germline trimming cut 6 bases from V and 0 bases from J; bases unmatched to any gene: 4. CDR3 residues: CAISGQGASSGANVLTF. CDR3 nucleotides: TGTGCCATCAGCGGACAGGGGGCGAGCTCTGGGGCCAACGTCCTGACTTTC.